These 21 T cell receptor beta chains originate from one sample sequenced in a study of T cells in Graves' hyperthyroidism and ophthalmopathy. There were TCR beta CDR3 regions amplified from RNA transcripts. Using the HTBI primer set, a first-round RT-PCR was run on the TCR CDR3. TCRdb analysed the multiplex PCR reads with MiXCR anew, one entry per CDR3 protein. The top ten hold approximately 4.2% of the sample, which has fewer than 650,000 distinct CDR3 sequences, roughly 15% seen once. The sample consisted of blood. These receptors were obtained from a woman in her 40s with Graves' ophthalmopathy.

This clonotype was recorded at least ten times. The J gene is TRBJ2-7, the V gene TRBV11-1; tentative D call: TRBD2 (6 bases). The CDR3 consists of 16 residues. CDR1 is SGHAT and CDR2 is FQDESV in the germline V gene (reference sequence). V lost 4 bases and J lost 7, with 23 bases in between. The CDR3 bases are TGTGCCAGCAGCTCAGGGCAAGGACTGTCGGCGGGGGAGCAGTACTTC. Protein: CASSSGQGLSAGEQYF.

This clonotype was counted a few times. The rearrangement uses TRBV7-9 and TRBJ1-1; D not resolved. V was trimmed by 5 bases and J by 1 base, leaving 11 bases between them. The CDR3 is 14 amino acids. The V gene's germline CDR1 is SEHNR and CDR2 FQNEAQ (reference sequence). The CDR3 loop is CASSHIRRNTEAFF. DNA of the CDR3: TGTGCCAGCAGCCATATCCGGAGGAACACTGAAGCTTTCTTT.

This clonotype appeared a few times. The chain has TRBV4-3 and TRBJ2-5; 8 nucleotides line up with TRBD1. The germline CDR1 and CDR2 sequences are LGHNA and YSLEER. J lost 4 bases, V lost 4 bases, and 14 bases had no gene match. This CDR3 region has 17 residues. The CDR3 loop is CASSPTGQGAKGETQYF. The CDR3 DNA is TGCGCCAGCAGCCCAACCGGACAGGGCGCTAAGGGAGAGACCCAGTACTTC.

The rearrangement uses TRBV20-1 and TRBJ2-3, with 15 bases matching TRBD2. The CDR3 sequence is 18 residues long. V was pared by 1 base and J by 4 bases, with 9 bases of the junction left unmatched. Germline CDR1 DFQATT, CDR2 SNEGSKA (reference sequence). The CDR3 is CSARGPGLAGGRADTQYF. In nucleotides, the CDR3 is TGCAGTGCTAGAGGCCCGGGACTAGCGGGAGGTAGGGCAGATACGCAGTATTTT.

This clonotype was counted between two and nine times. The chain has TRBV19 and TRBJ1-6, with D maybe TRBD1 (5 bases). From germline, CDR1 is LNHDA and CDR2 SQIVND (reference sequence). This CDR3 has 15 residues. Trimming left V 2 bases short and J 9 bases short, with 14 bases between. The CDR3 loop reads CASSILEGFRSPLHF. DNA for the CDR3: TGTGCCAGTAGTATACTAGAGGGGTTTCGTTCACCCCTCCACTTT.

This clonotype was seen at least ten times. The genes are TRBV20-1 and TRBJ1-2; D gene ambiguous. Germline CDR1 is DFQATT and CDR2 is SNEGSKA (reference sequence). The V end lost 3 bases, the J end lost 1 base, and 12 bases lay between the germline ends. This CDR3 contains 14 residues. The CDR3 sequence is CSASTAELNYGYTF. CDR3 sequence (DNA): TGCAGTGCTAGCACAGCTGAACTTAACTATGGCTACACCTTC.

Here the CDR3 reads CATSRPTGGTGELFF. In DNA form, the CDR3 reads TGTGCCACCAGCAGGCCAACCGGTGGCACCGGGGAGCTGTTTTTT. The V and J genes are TRBV15 and TRBJ2-2, with D uncertain. Trimming took 3 bases from V and 4 from J, leaving 12 bases between them. CDR1 and CDR2 (germline): LNHNV, YYDKDF (reference sequence). This CDR3 comprises 15 residues.

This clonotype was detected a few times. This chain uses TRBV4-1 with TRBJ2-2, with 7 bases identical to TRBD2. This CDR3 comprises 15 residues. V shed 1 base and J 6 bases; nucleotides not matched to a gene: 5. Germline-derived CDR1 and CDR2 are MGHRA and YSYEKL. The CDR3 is CASSQAPTSSGELFF. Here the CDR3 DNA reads TGCGCCAGCAGCCAAGCCCCGACTAGCTCCGGGGAGCTGTTTTTT.

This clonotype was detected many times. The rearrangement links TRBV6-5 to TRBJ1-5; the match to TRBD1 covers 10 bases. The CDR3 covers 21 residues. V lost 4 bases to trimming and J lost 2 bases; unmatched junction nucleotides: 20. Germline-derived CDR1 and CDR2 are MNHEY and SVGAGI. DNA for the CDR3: TGTGCCAGCAGTTGTCCCTGTTTCCCTCCGGGACAGGGGTTGTGCAATCAGCCCCAGCATTTT. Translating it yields CASSCPCFPPGQGLCNQPQHF.

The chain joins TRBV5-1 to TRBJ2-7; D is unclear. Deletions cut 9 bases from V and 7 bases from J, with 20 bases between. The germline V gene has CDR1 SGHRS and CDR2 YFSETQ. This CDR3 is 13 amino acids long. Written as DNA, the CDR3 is TGCGCCACAGCACGAGGCGTAGATAGAGAGCAGTACTTC. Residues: CATARGVDREQYF. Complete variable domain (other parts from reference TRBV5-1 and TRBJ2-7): KAGVTQTPRYLIKTRGQQVTLSCSPISGHRSVSWYQQTPGQGLQFLFEYFSETQRNKGNFPGRFSGRQFSNSRSEMNVSTLELGDSALYLCATARGVDREQYFGPGTRLTVT.

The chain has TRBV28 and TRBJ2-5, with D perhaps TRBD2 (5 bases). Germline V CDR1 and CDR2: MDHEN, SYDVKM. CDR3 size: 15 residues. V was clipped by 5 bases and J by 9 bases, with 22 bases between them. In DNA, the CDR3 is TGTGCCAGCAGTCCCCCGGGCAGTAGATCGGAGGCCCAGTACTTC. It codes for CASSPPGSRSEAQYF.

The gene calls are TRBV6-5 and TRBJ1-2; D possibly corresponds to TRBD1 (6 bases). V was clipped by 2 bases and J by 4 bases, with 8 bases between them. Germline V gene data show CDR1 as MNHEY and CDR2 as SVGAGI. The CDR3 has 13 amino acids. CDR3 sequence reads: CASSYNRVYGYTF. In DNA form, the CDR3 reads TGTGCCAGCAGTTACAACAGGGTCTATGGCTACACCTTC.

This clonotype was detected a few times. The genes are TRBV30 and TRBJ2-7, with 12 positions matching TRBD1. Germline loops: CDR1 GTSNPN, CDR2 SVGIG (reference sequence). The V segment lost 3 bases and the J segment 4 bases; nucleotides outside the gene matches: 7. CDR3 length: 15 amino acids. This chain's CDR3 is CAWRVGQGAFYEQYF. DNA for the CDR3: TGTGCCTGGAGGGTGGGACAGGGGGCGTTTTACGAGCAGTACTTC.

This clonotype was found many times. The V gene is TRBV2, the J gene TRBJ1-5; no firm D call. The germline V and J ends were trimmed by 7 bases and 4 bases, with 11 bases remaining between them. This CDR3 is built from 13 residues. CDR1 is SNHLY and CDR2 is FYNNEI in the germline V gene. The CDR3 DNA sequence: TGTGCCAGCACCCCTCAGGCGAATCAGCCCCAGCATTTT. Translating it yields CASTPQANQPQHF.

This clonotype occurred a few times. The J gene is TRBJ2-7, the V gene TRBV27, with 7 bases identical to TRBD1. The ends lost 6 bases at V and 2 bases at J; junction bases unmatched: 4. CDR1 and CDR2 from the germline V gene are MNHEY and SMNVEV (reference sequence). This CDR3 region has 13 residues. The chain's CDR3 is CASRYRGTYEQYF. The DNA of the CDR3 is TGTGCCAGCAGGTACAGGGGAACCTACGAGCAGTACTTC.

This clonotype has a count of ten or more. CDR3 residues: CASSQWDSTYEQYF. CDR3 DNA sequence: TGTGCCAGCAGCCAATGGGACAGCACTTACGAGCAGTACTTC. The gene calls are TRBV3-1 and TRBJ2-7, with 7 bases that match TRBD1. There are 14 residues in the CDR3. Germline V gene sequence: CDR1 LGHDT, CDR2 YNNKEL (reference sequence). The trim removed 2 bases at V and 4 bases at J, leaving 5 bases unmatched.

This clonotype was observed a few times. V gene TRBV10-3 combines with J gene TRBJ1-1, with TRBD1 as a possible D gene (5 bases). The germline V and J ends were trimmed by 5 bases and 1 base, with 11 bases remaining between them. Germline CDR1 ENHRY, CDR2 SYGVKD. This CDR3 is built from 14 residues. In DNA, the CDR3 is TGTGCCATCAGTTCAGGGACGAGGAACACTGAAGCTTTCTTT. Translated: CAISSGTRNTEAFF.

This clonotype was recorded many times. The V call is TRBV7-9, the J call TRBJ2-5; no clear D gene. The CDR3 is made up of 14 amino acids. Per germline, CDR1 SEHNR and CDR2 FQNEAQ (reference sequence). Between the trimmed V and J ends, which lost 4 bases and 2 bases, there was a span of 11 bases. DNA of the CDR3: TGTGCCAGCAGCTCTCTGGACGGGCAAGAGACCCAGTACTTC. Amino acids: CASSSLDGQETQYF.

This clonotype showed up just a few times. CDR3 sequence (DNA): TGTGCCACCAGTGATTTGCATCGTACTAGCGGGAGGGCCCCGAACACCGGGGAGCTGTTTTTT. Translating gives CATSDLHRTSGRAPNTGELFF. V and J are TRBV24-1 and TRBJ2-2; 13 nucleotides line up with TRBD2. In germline, CDR1 is KGHDR, CDR2 SFDVKD. This CDR3 is 21 amino acids long. With 0 bases clipped from V and 0 bases from J, the junction kept 9 bases outside the gene matches.

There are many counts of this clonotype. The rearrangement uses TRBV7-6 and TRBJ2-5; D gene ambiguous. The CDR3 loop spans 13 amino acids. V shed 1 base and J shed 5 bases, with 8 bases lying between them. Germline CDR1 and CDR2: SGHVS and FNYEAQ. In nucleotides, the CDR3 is TGTGCCAGCAGCTTAGGCCGGTTGGAGACCCAGTACTTC. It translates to CASSLGRLETQYF.

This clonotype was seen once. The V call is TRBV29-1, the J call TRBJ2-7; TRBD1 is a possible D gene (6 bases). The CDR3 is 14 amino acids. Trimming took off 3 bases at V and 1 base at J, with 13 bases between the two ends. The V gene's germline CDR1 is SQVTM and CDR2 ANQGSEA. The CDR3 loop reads CSVEGAKRSYEQYF. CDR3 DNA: TGCAGCGTTGAGGGGGCCAAAAGATCCTACGAGCAGTACTTC.